The entry that follows covers one TCR beta chain sequence. Its antigen is not known. TCR beta cDNA libraries had unique molecular identifiers. TCRdb re-called the PCR reads through MiXCR, storing one row per CDR3 protein. The data contain about 200,000 distinct CDR3 sequences, approximately 30% of them singletons. These data come from a study of post-analysis software for immune sequencing data. Study findings and constraints: Multiple sclerosis was associated with a significant reduction in normalized Chao1 diversity relative to controls. Controls had lower frequencies than patients of about 5 TRBV segments, which included TRBV5-6, TRBV5-1 and TRBV20-1.

The CDR3 totals 14 residues. Germline V gene sequence: CDR1 LGHDT, CDR2 YNNKEL (reference sequence). With 1 base removed from V and 7 bases from J, the gap between germline ends came to 13 bases. This chain links TRBV3-1 with TRBJ1-1; TRBD1 might be the D (5 bases). Sequenced material: blood. The receptor's source is a girl younger than 18 with multiple sclerosis. CDR3 DNA: TGTGCCAGCAGCCAAGGCTTTCAGGGAATTGAAGCTTTCTTT. Translating it yields CASSQGFQGIEAFF.